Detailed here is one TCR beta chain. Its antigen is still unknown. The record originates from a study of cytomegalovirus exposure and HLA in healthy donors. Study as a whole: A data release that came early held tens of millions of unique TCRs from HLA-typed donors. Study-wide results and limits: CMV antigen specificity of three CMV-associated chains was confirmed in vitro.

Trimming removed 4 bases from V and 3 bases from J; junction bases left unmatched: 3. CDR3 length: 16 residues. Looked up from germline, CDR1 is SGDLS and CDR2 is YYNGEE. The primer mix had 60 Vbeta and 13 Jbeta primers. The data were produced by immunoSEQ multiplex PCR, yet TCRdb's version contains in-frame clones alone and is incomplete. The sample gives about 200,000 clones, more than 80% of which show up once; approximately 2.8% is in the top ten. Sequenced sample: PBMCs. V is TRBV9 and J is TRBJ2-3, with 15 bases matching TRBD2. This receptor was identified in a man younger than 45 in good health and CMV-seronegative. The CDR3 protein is CASSIGTSGGTDTQYF. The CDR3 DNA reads TGTGCCAGCAGCATTGGGACTAGCGGGGGGACAGATACGCAGTATTTT. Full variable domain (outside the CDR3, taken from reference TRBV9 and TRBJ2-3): DSGVTQTPKHLITATGQRVTLRCSPRSGDLSVYWYQQSLDQGLQFLIQYYNGEERAKGNILERFSAQQFPDLHSELNLSSLELGDSALYFCASSIGTSGGTDTQYFGPGTRLTVL.